This entry features one T cell receptor (beta chain) sequence. Treatment specified: oral pan-JAK inhibitor, 5-10 mg twice daily. The data derive from a study of CD8+ T cells in alopecia areata. Overall study: Treated patients were given oral tofacitinib, which was dosed at 5 to 10 mg twice daily. Patients remained on tofacitinib for 6 to 18 months and then went 6 months without it.

V shed 3 bases and J shed 5 bases, with 13 bases lying between them. The CDR3 sequence is 14 residues long. Germline V gives CDR1 SNHLY, CDR2 FYNNEI. TCR sequencing used cDNA made by reverse transcription of extracted RNA. This table comes from immunoSEQ multiplex PCR, and its TCRdb copy is limited to in-frame clones, with some not included. The table shows approximately 180,000 clones, with 40% to 65% occurring only once. The chain joins TRBV2 to TRBJ1-2, with D maybe TRBD1 (6 bases). This sample comprised CD8+ T cells sorted from blood, obtained at week 24, from a patient treated with tofacitinib. The sequence was obtained from a human donor with alopecia areata. CDR3 in amino acids: CASSDTTGPYGYTF. The CDR3 DNA follows: TGTGCCAGCAGTGACACGACAGGACCTTATGGCTACACCTTC.